What follows are 8 T cell receptor beta chains derived from one specimen sequenced in a study of identical twins. TCRdb processed the 5' RACE reads anew with MiXCR; each CDR3 protein has one entry. The table has some 790,000 distinct CDR3 sequences, over 15% seen once. This sample also belongs to another study, concerning T cells expressing NK-cell markers.

Input material: PBMCs. Receptor source: a woman in her late teens or twenties in good health.

This clonotype was counted a few times. The CDR3 protein is CASSVASAYTGELFF. In nucleotides, the CDR3 is TGTGCCAGCAGCGTAGCCTCAGCCTACACCGGGGAGCTGTTTTTT. The chain links TRBV9 to TRBJ2-2; D ambiguous. Trimming cost V 0 bases and J 3 bases, with 9 bases left between them. Germline V gene lookup returns CDR1 SGDLS and CDR2 YYNGEE. The CDR3 loop spans 15 amino acids.

This chain links TRBV3-1 with TRBJ1-1; D possibly corresponds to TRBD1 (5 bases). The ends were cut back, 6 bases at V and 14 bases at J, with 22 bases in the middle. The CDR3 length is 13 residues. Germline assignment: CDR1 LGHDT and CDR2 YNNKEL (reference sequence). CDR3 amino acids: CASSPHDALTVFF. The DNA of the CDR3 is TGTGCCAGCAGTCCACACGATGCCTTGACAGTCTTCTTT.

The chain carries TRBV5-1 and TRBJ2-3, with 8 bases fitting TRBD2. The J segment lost 8 bases and the V segment lost 6 bases, leaving 14 bases of the junction unmatched. There are 15 residues in the CDR3. Per germline, CDR1 SGHRS and CDR2 YFSETQ. CDR3 sequence: CASIGAGEGGGTQYF. Here the CDR3 DNA reads TGCGCCAGCATAGGAGCGGGAGAAGGTGGGGGTACGCAGTATTTT.

This chain joins TRBV5-1 and TRBJ2-7; D gene ambiguous. This CDR3 has 13 residues. In germline, CDR1 is SGHRS, CDR2 YFSETQ. Trimming took 4 bases from V and 5 from J, leaving 13 bases between them. Written as DNA, the CDR3 is TGCGCCAGCAGCCCCGGTGCAGTCCACGAGCAGTACTTC. It is translated as CASSPGAVHEQYF.

This clonotype has just a few counts. The CDR3: CASSWTGDTYNEQFF. The CDR3 nucleotides read TGCGCCAGCAGCTGGACAGGGGACACCTACAATGAGCAGTTCTTC. J is TRBJ2-1 and V is TRBV5-1; 9 bases are a match to TRBD1. The germline CDR1 and CDR2 sequences are SGHRS and YFSETQ. The CDR3 has 15 amino acids. V was clipped by 3 bases and J by 2 bases; unmatched bases: 3.

There are a few counts of this clonotype. CDR3 region: CSVEGFEGQETQYF. The DNA for the CDR3 is TGCAGCGTTGAGGGGTTCGAGGGGCAAGAGACCCAGTACTTC. This chain joins TRBV29-1 and TRBJ2-5, with D perhaps matching TRBD1 or TRBD2 (5 bases each). The CDR3 is 14 amino acids. V was clipped by 3 bases and J by 2 bases, with 13 bases between them. The germline CDR1 and CDR2 sequences are SQVTM and ANQGSEA.

This clonotype has only a few counts. CDR3 in amino acids: CASSKTGGSYNEQFF. Here the CDR3 DNA reads TGTGCCAGCAGTAAAACAGGAGGATCCTACAATGAGCAGTTCTTC. The V and J genes are TRBV12-3 or TRBV12-4 and TRBJ2-1, with D possibly called TRBD1 or TRBD2 (5 bases each). The CDR3 runs to 15 residues. The V gene lost 5 bases and the J gene lost 1 base, with 12 bases spanning the gap.

This clonotype was counted a single time. The rearrangement joins TRBV30 to TRBJ2-7; D unresolved. CDR1 is GTSNPN and CDR2 is SVGIG in the germline V gene (reference sequence). Trimming removed 4 bases from V and 3 bases from J, with 28 bases in between. CDR3 length: 18 amino acids. The CDR3 sequence: CAWNGRDAVDELIYEQYF. The CDR3, as DNA: TGTGCCTGGAATGGTCGAGATGCGGTCGACGAGCTTATCTACGAGCAGTACTTC. The complete variable domain, with remaining parts taken from reference TRBV30 and TRBJ2-7, reads SQTIHQWPATLVQPVGSPLSLECTVEGTSNPNLYWYRQAAGRGLQLLFYSVGIGQISSEVPQNLSASRPQDRQFILSSKKLLLSDSGFYLCAWNGRDAVDELIYEQYFGPGTRLTVT.